One and the same sample provided the 15 T cell receptor beta chains below, sequenced in a study of cytomegalovirus exposure and HLA in healthy donors. The PCR contained 60 Vbeta and 13 Jbeta primers. Profiled with immunoSEQ multiplex PCR; TCRdb holds only in-frame clones, not every one. This table holds about 120,000 clones, 65% to 80% found once. The sample comprised PBMCs. The receptors come from a woman in her forties in good health and CMV-seropositive.

This sequence joins TRBV4-2 and TRBJ1-5; 7 bases are a match to TRBD1. V dropped 2 bases and J dropped 9; count of bases not matched to a gene: 7. CDR1 is LGHNA and CDR2 is YNFKEQ in the germline V gene. The CDR3 contains 14 residues. CDR3 in amino acids: CASSQRDSQRPQHF. Here the CDR3 DNA reads TGTGCCAGCAGCCAACGGGACAGTCAGAGGCCCCAGCATTTT.

J is TRBJ2-1 and V is TRBV5-1; 9 positions agree with TRBD2. V gave up 3 bases and J gave up 4 bases; unmatched junction bases: 5. Germline assignment: CDR1 SGHRS and CDR2 YFSETQ. There are 15 residues in the CDR3. CDR3 amino acids: CASSWLAGQYNEQFF. CDR3 DNA sequence: TGCGCCAGCAGCTGGCTAGCGGGGCAATACAATGAGCAGTTCTTC.

The rearrangement joins TRBV25-1 to TRBJ2-5; a weak D match, TRBD2 (6 bases). The DNA end lines up better with TRBJ2-7; the J call may be wrong. The germline CDR1 and CDR2 sequences are MGHDK and SYGVNS. The CDR3 length is 15 residues. The CDR3 sequence: CASSPGMEAGYEQYF. The DNA for the CDR3 is TGTGCCAGCAGTCCTGGAATGGAGGCGGGATACGAGCAGTACTTC.

Concerning this clone itself: Other DNA sequences within the sample encode an identical CDR3. For the CDR3, the DNA is TGTGCCAGCAGCCCCCGGGGCACAGATACGCAGTATTTT. Translation gives CASSPRGTDTQYF. V gene TRBV7-9 combines with J gene TRBJ2-3; D remains unclear. Germline V CDR1 and CDR2: SEHNR, FQNEAQ (reference sequence). Trimming shortened V by 5 bases and J by 1 base, and 7 bases separated the two germline ends. The CDR3 covers 13 residues.

The J gene is TRBJ2-1, the V gene TRBV15, with 8 bases fitting TRBD2. The ends lost 0 bases at V and 7 bases at J; junction bases unmatched: 5. Germline CDR1 reads LNHNV; CDR2 reads YYDKDF (reference sequence). The CDR3 is made up of 15 amino acids. CDR3 in amino acids: CATSRETSGWNEQFF. Here the CDR3 DNA reads TGTGCCACCAGCAGAGAAACTAGCGGTTGGAATGAGCAGTTCTTC.

This clone was counted between two and nine times. The CDR3 sequence is CASSFAPGEQFF. In DNA form, the CDR3 reads TGTGCCAGCAGCTTCGCGCCCGGGGAGCAGTTCTTC. The gene calls are TRBV5-4 and TRBJ2-1, with D uncertain. The CDR3 sequence is 12 residues long. The V gene lost 2 bases and the J gene lost 10 bases, with 10 bases spanning the gap. The germline CDR1 and CDR2 sequences are SGHNT and YYREEE (reference sequence). The full variable domain, its missing parts supplied by reference TRBV5-4 and TRBJ2-1, is ETGVTQSPTHLIKTRGQQVTLRCSSQSGHNTVSWYQQALGQGPQFIFQYYREEENGRGNFPPRFSGLQFPNYSSELNVNALELDDSALYLCASSFAPGEQFFGPGTRLTVL.

The V and J genes are TRBV7-8 and TRBJ2-7; 7 bases line up with TRBD2. The CDR3 runs to 13 residues. The germline gives CDR1 SGHVS, CDR2 FQNEAQ. Unmatched junction bases numbered 4, after V lost 4 bases and J lost 4 bases. CDR3 protein: CASSSLGGYEQYF. The CDR3 nucleotides are TGTGCCAGCAGCTCCCTGGGGGGGTACGAGCAGTACTTC. Variable domain in full (rest from reference TRBV7-8 and TRBJ2-7): GAGVSQSPRYKVAKRGQDVALRCDPISGHVSLFWYQQALGQGPEFLTYFQNEAQLDKSGLPSDRFFAERPEGSVSTLKIQRTQQEDSAVYLCASSSLGGYEQYFGPGTRLTVT.

The genes are TRBV19 and TRBJ2-2; 8 positions match TRBD2. V trimming: 3 bases; J trimming: 4 bases; junction bases outside the gene matches: 4. The V gene's germline CDR1 is LNHDA and CDR2 SQIVND (reference sequence). The CDR3 runs 15 residues. CDR3 sequence (DNA): TGTGCCAGTAGTATTCGGGGGGGGAGCACCGGGGAGCTGTTTTTT. Protein: CASSIRGGSTGELFF. The complete variable domain, with remaining parts taken from reference TRBV19 and TRBJ2-2, reads DGGITQSPKYLFRKEGQNVTLSCEQNLNHDAMYWYRQDPGQGLRLIYYSQIVNDFQKGDIAEGYSVSREKKESFPLTVTSAQKNPTAFYLCASSIRGGSTGELFFGEGSRLTVL.

The V gene is TRBV27, the J gene TRBJ1-4, with TRBD1 matching over 7 bases. CDR1 is MNHEY, CDR2 SMNVEV, per germline (reference sequence). The CDR3 is made up of 15 amino acids. J gave up 4 bases and V 4 bases, and 6 bases lay outside the gene matches. CDR3 nucleotide sequence: TGTGCCAGCAGTTCCCTGGGACAGCGTAATGAAAAACTGTTTTTT. It encodes CASSSLGQRNEKLFF.

The chain uses TRBV29-1 and TRBJ1-1, with 7 positions matching TRBD1. The V segment lost 5 bases and the J segment 1 base; nucleotides outside the gene matches: 7. The CDR3 has 14 residues. Per the germline V gene, CDR1 is SQVTM and CDR2 is ANQGSEA. The CDR3 DNA reads as TGCAGCGTTACAGGGGTCGCCGAGAACACTGAAGCTTTCTTT. Translating it yields CSVTGVAENTEAFF.

The genes are TRBV9 and TRBJ1-2, with 8 bases that match TRBD1. V was pared by 0 bases and J by 7 bases, with 8 bases of the junction left unmatched. The germline V gene has CDR1 SGDLS and CDR2 YYNGEE. The CDR3 is made up of 15 amino acids. CDR3 sequence (DNA): TGTGCCAGCAGCGTAGTCGGTACAGGGGGAGGTGGCTACACCTTC. This codes for CASSVVGTGGGGYTF.

The chain recombines TRBV6-1 with TRBJ2-3; 8 positions agree with TRBD1. V was clipped by 2 bases and J by 10 bases; unmatched bases: 14. The CDR3 has 16 residues. CDR1 is MNHNS, CDR2 SASEGT, per germline. CDR3 amino acids: CASSENLAGGVTAQYF. In DNA, the CDR3 is TGTGCCAGCAGTGAAAACCTCGCAGGGGGCGTAACCGCGCAGTATTTT.

This rearrangement joins TRBV9 to TRBJ2-1; D is possibly TRBD1 (6 bases). Looked up from germline, CDR1 is SGDLS and CDR2 is YYNGEE. The CDR3 extends over 15 amino acids. Trimming took 0 bases from V and 4 from J, leaving 11 bases between them. The CDR3 DNA sequence: TGTGCCAGCAGCGTAGACAGGGCGGGTTACAATGAGCAGTTCTTC. It is translated as CASSVDRAGYNEQFF. Variable domain in full (rest from reference TRBV9 and TRBJ2-1): DSGVTQTPKHLITATGQRVTLRCSPRSGDLSVYWYQQSLDQGLQFLIQYYNGEERAKGNILERFSAQQFPDLHSELNLSSLELGDSALYFCASSVDRAGYNEQFFGPGTRLTVL.

Worth noting for this clone: Other DNA sequences from this sample encode an identical CDR3 as well. The chain employs TRBV7-2 and TRBJ2-7, with 9 bases matching TRBD1. The trim removed 4 bases at V and 1 base at J, leaving 2 bases unmatched. The CDR3 consists of 14 residues. In germline, CDR1 is SGHTA, CDR2 FQGNSA. The CDR3 is CASSSQGASYEQYF. CDR3 in DNA: TGTGCCAGCAGCTCACAGGGGGCGTCCTACGAGCAGTACTTC.

This chain joins TRBV6-1 and TRBJ1-1; perhaps TRBD1 as D (6 bases). V lost 3 bases and J lost 7, with 12 bases in between. The germline gives CDR1 MNHNS, CDR2 SASEGT. The length of the CDR3 is 13 residues. CDR3 in amino acids: CASSDQTGHEAFF. The CDR3, as DNA: TGTGCCAGCAGTGATCAGACAGGCCATGAAGCTTTCTTT.